Here is one T cell receptor beta chain with its context. The source of the sample is a study of blood T cell repertoires in COVID-19. Study summary: Acute-phase and convalescent COVID-19 samples originated in the United States, Italy and Spain.

V was trimmed by 0 bases and J by 0 bases, leaving 7 bases between them. The germline CDR1 and CDR2 sequences are SGHDT and YYEEEE. There are 14 residues in the CDR3. Original methodology: It was from reference gene primer amplification that nucleated cell counts were estimated. Assay: immunoSEQ multiplex PCR; the TCRdb copy retains only in-frame clones and omits some. V, J and clone size were drawn from that table, and D and trimming were deduced from the DNA. Altogether 120,000 to 150,000 clones are present, approximately 92% being singletons, with the ten largest covering about an eighth. The Seattle site enrolled patients during active infection and followed them longitudinally.

The sequence was obtained from a man between 18 and 29 years old with COVID-19, enrolled during active disease. The sample taken for sequencing was peripheral blood. The gene calls are TRBV5-6 and TRBJ2-7; D uncertain. The CDR3, as DNA: TGTGCCAGCAGCTTGGGCAGGAACTCCTACGAGCAGTACTTC. Protein sequence: CASSLGRNSYEQYF. Together with reference TRBV5-6 and TRBJ2-7, the CDR3 gives the full variable domain: DAGVTQSPTHLIKTRGQQVTLRCSPKSGHDTVSWYQQALGQGPQFIFQYYEEEERQRGNFPDRFSGHQFPNYSSELNVNALLLGDSALYLCASSLGRNSYEQYFGPGTRLTVT.